This is a list of T cell receptor beta chains from one sample in a study of cytomegalovirus exposure and HLA in healthy donors. Data came from immunoSEQ multiplex PCR; TCRdb stores just in-frame clones and leaves some out. The repertoire consists of 100,000 to 120,000 clones, with roughly 15% occurring once and the leading ten covering over 0.65%. The specimen was PBMCs. The receptors stem from a female donor in good health and CMV-seronegative. The CDR3 runs from the conserved cysteine through the conserved F or W. D genes are given only for firm matches. Rows give clone size only sometimes, using once, few, many, or a class for an expanded clone.

abundance | d_gene | j_gene | len | v_gene | CDR3aa | CDR3nt
few | . | TRBJ1-4 | 14 | TRBV2 | CASSLQTTNEKLFF | TGTGCCAGCAGCCTACAGACAACTAATGAAAAACTGTTTTTT
. | TRBD2 | TRBJ2-2 | 19 | TRBV9 | CASSVPAGTSVSNTGELFF | TGTGCCAGCAGCGTTCCAGCGGGGACGAGTGTATCGAACACCGGGGAGCTGTTTTTT
. | TRBD2 | TRBJ2-1 | 17 | TRBV4-3 | CASSQGVGEREFSEQFF | TGCGCCAGCAGCCAAGGGGTTGGGGAGCGGGAGTTTAGTGAGCAGTTCTTC
. | TRBD1 | TRBJ2-3 | 17 | TRBV5-4 | CASSSVWTGGGPDTQYF | TGTGCCAGCAGCTCCGTCTGGACAGGCGGTGGACCAGATACGCAGTATTTT
few | TRBD2 | TRBJ2-7 | 13 | TRBV29-1 | CSGISRGAYEQYF | TGCAGCGGAATTTCCCGGGGGGCCTACGAGCAGTACTTC
. | TRBD1 | TRBJ2-7 | 18 | TRBV27 | CASSAGTGNPFPLGEQYF | TGTGCCAGCAGTGCCGGGACAGGGAACCCCTTCCCCCTAGGCGAGCAGTACTTC
few | TRBD2 | TRBJ2-5 | 17 | TRBV11-2 | CASSKGTSGGTYGTQYF | TGTGCCAGCAGCAAGGGGACTAGCGGGGGGACCTACGGGACCCAGTACTTC
. | . | TRBJ2-5 | 13 | TRBV11-3 | CASSPSAQETQYF | TGTGCCAGCAGCCCTAGCGCCCAAGAGACCCAGTACTTC
few | . | TRBJ2-1 | 13 | TRBV29-1 | CSVAGALYNEQFF | TGCAGCGTTGCAGGGGCGCTGTACAATGAGCAGTTCTTC
. | . | TRBJ2-5 | 14 | TRBV7-9 | CASSFAGKQETQYF | TGTGCCAGCAGCTTCGCGGGGAAACAAGAGACCCAGTACTTC
. | . | TRBJ2-3 | 14 | TRBV29-1 | CSVGGRGQGDTQYF | TGCAGCGTTGGGGGGCGGGGGCAGGGAGATACGCAGTATTTT
few | . | TRBJ1-1 | 14 | TRBV19 | CASKEEGINTEAFF | TGTGCCAGTAAGGAGGAGGGAATTAACACTGAAGCTTTCTTT
few | TRBD1 | TRBJ1-2 | 15 | TRBV4-3 | CASSQDRGRGYGYTF | TGCGCCAGCAGCCAAGACAGGGGGCGCGGCTATGGCTACACCTTC
few | . | TRBJ1-4 | 12 | TRBV7-9 | CASSLAREKLFF | TGTGCCAGCAGCTTAGCGAGGGAAAAACTGTTTTTT
. | TRBD2 | TRBJ2-7 | 15 | TRBV10-3 | CAISPTSGMRNEQYF | TGTGCCATCAGCCCAACTAGCGGGATGAGGAACGAGCAGTACTTC
. | . | TRBJ1-4 | 16 | TRBV14 | CASSQVKGVRSEKLFF | TGTGCCAGCAGCCAAGTTAAAGGGGTGCGGAGTGAAAAACTGTTTTTT
. | . | TRBJ2-7 | 13 | TRBV27 | CASSSLSPLEQYF | TGTGCCAGCAGTTCCCTCTCCCCCCTCGAGCAGTACTTC
. | TRBD1 | TRBJ2-3 | 14 | TRBV5-1 | CASSLGQGADTQYF | TGCGCCAGCAGCTTGGGACAGGGGGCAGATACGCAGTATTTT
. | TRBD1 | TRBJ2-5 | 15 | TRBV13 | CASSLNRGFRETQYF | TGTGCCAGCAGCTTAAACAGGGGCTTTCGAGAGACCCAGTACTTC
few | . | TRBJ1-2 | 15 | TRBV6-6 | CASSYDSPTNYGYTF | TGTGCCAGCAGTTACGACTCTCCAACCAACTATGGCTACACCTTC
few | TRBD1 | TRBJ2-7 | 15 | TRBV6-5 | CASSSRDRGLYEQYF | TGTGCCAGCAGTTCCCGGGACAGGGGTCTCTACGAGCAGTACTTC
. | . | TRBJ2-3 | 14 | TRBV27 | CASSFGQTTDTQYF | TGTGCCAGCAGTTTTGGACAGACCACAGATACGCAGTATTTT
. | TRBD1 | TRBJ1-2 | 18 | TRBV2 | CASRGDRRPQYSNYGYTF | TGTGCCAGCAGAGGGGACAGGAGGCCTCAGTACTCCAACTATGGCTACACCTTC
few | TRBD1 | TRBJ2-5 | 16 | TRBV30 | CAWSSDPAEGAETQYF | TGTGCCTGGAGCTCTGACCCGGCCGAGGGGGCAGAGACCCAGTACTTC